Presented here are 31 T cell receptor beta chains from one specimen sequenced in a study of blood T cell repertoires in COVID-19. This table comes from immunoSEQ multiplex PCR, and its TCRdb copy is limited to in-frame clones, with some not included. The data contain about 300,000 clones, approximately 90% of them seen just once; the ten biggest clones take up 1.5% to 2%. Sequenced material: peripheral blood. The receptors originated from a woman aged 30 to 39 with COVID-19, enrolled during active disease.

V is TRBV18 and J is TRBJ1-5; a possible D gene is TRBD1 (5 bases). Trimming took off 6 bases at V and 1 base at J, with 7 bases between the two ends. The CDR3 consists of 13 residues. The germline V gene has CDR1 KGHSH and CDR2 LQKENI. CDR3 DNA sequence: TGTGCCAGCTCGGGGGGGAGCAATCAGCCCCAGCATTTT. Its protein product is CASSGGSNQPQHF.

The chain combines TRBV18 with TRBJ1-4; tentatively, D is TRBD1 (5 bases). The CDR3 runs to 15 residues. Trimming removed 3 bases at V and 6 bases at J, with 14 bases between. Looked up from germline, CDR1 is KGHSH and CDR2 is LQKENI. The CDR3 nucleotides are TGTGCCAGCTCACCTACTTGGGGCGCGGATGAAAAACTGTTTTTT. This translates into CASSPTWGADEKLFF.

The chain carries TRBV5-1 and TRBJ1-1; possible D gene TRBD1, 6 bases. With 2 bases removed from V and 1 base from J, the gap between germline ends came to 12 bases. CDR3 length: 15 amino acids. Germline V CDR1 and CDR2: SGHRS, YFSETQ. CDR3: CASSFRAGANTEAFF. The DNA for the CDR3 is TGCGCCAGCAGCTTCCGAGCAGGGGCGAACACTGAAGCTTTCTTT.

This clone was observed once. CDR3 residues: CASSHPGQTGGQPQHF. The CDR3 DNA sequence: TGCGCCAGCAGCCATCCCGGACAGACCGGGGGGCAGCCCCAGCATTTT. This sequence joins TRBV4-1 and TRBJ1-5, with D possibly TRBD1 on 6 matching bases. The CDR3 extends over 16 amino acids. V was pared by 3 bases and J by 7 bases, with 19 bases between. The germline gives CDR1 MGHRA, CDR2 YSYEKL.

The table lists this clone with a few counts. This chain joins TRBV11-3 and TRBJ2-1; tentatively, D is TRBD2 (5 bases). Trimming removed 5 bases from V and 2 bases from J, with 10 bases in between. The CDR3 contains 14 residues. Germline V CDR1 and CDR2: SGHNT, YENEEA. CDR3 protein: CASSVDSAYNEQFF. The CDR3 nucleotides read TGTGCCAGCAGCGTGGACTCGGCCTACAATGAGCAGTTCTTC.

The J gene is TRBJ2-1, the V gene TRBV5-1, with TRBD2 as a possible D gene (6 bases). This CDR3 is built from 13 residues. CDR1 is SGHRS and CDR2 is YFSETQ in the germline V gene. Between the trimmed V and J ends, which lost 4 bases and 6 bases, there was a span of 11 bases. DNA of the CDR3: TGCGCCAGCAGCCCCCGGGAGACCAATGAGCAGTTCTTC. Protein: CASSPRETNEQFF.

The chain uses TRBV6-5 and TRBJ2-3, with TRBD2 as a possible D gene (7 bases). Per germline, CDR1 MNHEY and CDR2 SVGAGI. The V end was cut by 7 bases, the J end by 7 bases, with 15 bases between. CDR3 length equals 13 residues. CDR3 DNA sequence: TGTGCCAGCACGCGGGGGCCTCAGTATACGCAGTATTTT. This encodes CASTRGPQYTQYF.

This chain uses TRBV3-1 (or the pseudogene TRBV3-2) with TRBJ1-1, with a tentative D call TRBD1 (5 bases). CDR1 is LGHDT and CDR2 is YNNKEL in the germline V gene (reference sequence). The CDR3 length is 13 residues. The ends were cut back, 2 bases at V and 2 bases at J, with 6 bases in the middle. CDR3 amino acids: CASSQQGNTEAFF. DNA for the CDR3: TGTGCCAGCAGCCAACAGGGTAACACTGAAGCTTTCTTT.

This clone was seen just once. The CDR3 region is CASRNRDSLNNSPLHF. CDR3 coding DNA: TGTGCCAGCAGAAACCGGGACAGCCTGAATAATTCACCCCTCCACTTT. This sequence joins TRBV11-1 and TRBJ1-6; 7 bases are shared with TRBD1. Germline V gives CDR1 SGHAT, CDR2 FQDESV (reference sequence). The CDR3 covers 16 residues. V lost 6 bases and J lost 5; bases outside the gene matches: 10.

This chain connects TRBV7-2 to TRBJ1-2; the match to TRBD1 covers 10 bases. CDR3 size: 14 residues. V trimming: 5 bases; J trimming: 8 bases; junction bases outside the gene matches: 8. Germline CDR1 reads SGHTA; CDR2 reads FQGNSA. CDR3 region: CASSAPGQGPGYTF. The CDR3 DNA reads TGTGCCAGCAGCGCACCGGGACAGGGGCCAGGCTACACCTTC.

The chain joins TRBV18 to TRBJ1-2; TRBD1 is a possible D gene (6 bases). The CDR3 contains 14 residues. Trimming pared 2 bases from V and 5 bases from J, leaving 12 bases between. Germline V gene lookup returns CDR1 KGHSH and CDR2 LQKENI. The CDR3 loop is CASSPAGTRYGYTF. CDR3 nucleotides: TGTGCCAGCTCACCAGCCGGGACAAGATATGGCTACACCTTC. The variable domain in full, with the rest retrieved from reference TRBV18 and TRBJ1-2, is NAGVMQNPRHLVRRRGQEARLRCSPMKGHSHVYWYRQLPEEGLKFMVYLQKENIIDESGMPKERFSAEFPKEGPSILRIQQVVRGDSAAYFCASSPAGTRYGYTFGSGTRLTVV.

The rearrangement links TRBV9 to TRBJ1-1; TRBD1 is a possible D gene (5 bases). Trimming took off 3 bases at V and 2 bases at J, with 8 bases between the two ends. The V gene's germline CDR1 is SGDLS and CDR2 YYNGEE. CDR3 length: 13 amino acids. Here the CDR3 reads CASSETDNTEAFF. CDR3 DNA: TGTGCCAGCAGCGAGACAGATAACACTGAAGCTTTCTTT.

The rearrangement joins TRBV15 to TRBJ2-3; D unresolved. The CDR3 consists of 12 residues. Germline values: CDR1 LNHNV, CDR2 YYDKDF (reference sequence). V dropped 0 bases and J dropped 6 bases, with 4 bases sitting between them. This CDR3 reads CATSRDQDTQYF. The CDR3 nucleotides read TGTGCCACCAGCAGAGATCAGGATACGCAGTATTTT.

This sequence joins TRBV27 and TRBJ2-2; the match to TRBD2 covers 12 bases. Trimming took 6 bases from V and 5 from J; bases not matched to a gene: 7. The germline V gene has CDR1 MNHEY and CDR2 SMNVEV (reference sequence). The CDR3 contains 16 residues. For the CDR3, the DNA is TGTGCCAGCAGCCGAAGGACTAGCGGGGTGACCGGGGAGCTGTTTTTT. As protein: CASSRRTSGVTGELFF.

The chain carries TRBV2 and TRBJ2-1; 9 bases are shared with TRBD1. This CDR3 spans 13 amino acids. Germline V gives CDR1 SNHLY, CDR2 FYNNEI. The trim removed 7 bases at V and 8 bases at J, leaving 6 bases unmatched. The CDR3 DNA follows: TGTGCCAGCAAGGTACAGGGGGCCCATGAGCAGTTCTTC. It codes for CASKVQGAHEQFF.

The chain couples TRBV9 to TRBJ1-2; TRBD1 might be the D (6 bases). Germline V lookup: CDR1 SGDLS, CDR2 YYNGEE. Deletions cut 4 bases from V and 4 bases from J, with 20 bases between. This CDR3 is built from 16 residues. CDR3 nucleotide sequence: TGTGCCAGCAGCCCCACGGGGGGGCCCGCCCGCTATGGCTACACCTTC. This encodes CASSPTGGPARYGYTF.

In its sample, this clone was seen a few times. CDR3 coding DNA: TGTGCCAGCAGTATCAGTAGCAATCAGCCCCAGCATTTT. Translated, it gives CASSISSNQPQHF. J is TRBJ1-5 and V is TRBV27; D is ambiguous. The CDR3 totals 13 residues. With 5 bases removed from V and 0 bases from J, the gap between germline ends came to 5 bases. In germline, CDR1 is MNHEY, CDR2 SMNVEV (reference sequence).

This clone has just one count. The V and J genes are TRBV4-2 and TRBJ1-1, with 10 bases aligning to TRBD1. This CDR3 spans 14 amino acids. Germline V lookup: CDR1 LGHNA, CDR2 YNFKEQ. Trimming took 3 bases from V and 8 from J; bases not matched to a gene: 6. The CDR3 protein is CASSHRQGAGEAFF. As DNA, the CDR3 is TGTGCCAGCAGCCACCGACAGGGGGCAGGCGAAGCTTTCTTT.

The chain joins TRBV28 to TRBJ1-6; unclear D gene. CDR1 and CDR2 from the germline V gene are MDHEN and SYDVKM. Trimming removed 3 bases from V and 8 bases from J, with 14 bases in between. The CDR3 length is 15 residues. DNA of the CDR3: TGTGCCAGCAGTTTCGATAGGGAGCTCGATTCACCCCTCCACTTT. Its protein is CASSFDRELDSPLHF. The full variable domain, rest sourced from reference TRBV28 and TRBJ1-6, is DVKVTQSSRYLVKRTGEKVFLECVQDMDHENMFWYRQDPGLGLRLIYFSYDVKMKEKGDIPEGYSVSREKKERFSLILESASTNQTSMYLCASSFDRELDSPLHFGNGTRLTVT.

V and J are TRBV6-5 and TRBJ2-1; weak D call: TRBD2 (6 bases). The CDR3 is 15 amino acids. The V gene's germline CDR1 is MNHEY and CDR2 SVGAGI. Trimming pared 6 bases from V and 4 bases from J, leaving 16 bases between. Here the CDR3 DNA reads TGTGCCAGCAGCCTGGACCGGACTATATACAATGAGCAGTTCTTC. This gives the protein CASSLDRTIYNEQFF.

The rearrangement uses TRBV15 and TRBJ2-7, with TRBD1 matching 9 bases. Germline V lookup: CDR1 LNHNV, CDR2 YYDKDF (reference sequence). With V trimmed by 2 bases and J by 2 bases, 1 base remained unmatched. The CDR3 is 14 residues long. Written as DNA, the CDR3 is TGTGCCACCAGCAGACGGACAGGGGCCTACGAGCAGTACTTC. Its translation is CATSRRTGAYEQYF.

This chain links TRBV27 with TRBJ1-5; 7 bases match TRBD1. Germline-derived CDR1 and CDR2 are MNHEY and SMNVEV (reference sequence). The CDR3 is 13 residues long. V lost 5 bases and J lost 7; bases outside the gene matches: 5. The CDR3 here is CASSPPQGQPQHF. Written as DNA, the CDR3 is TGTGCCAGCAGTCCCCCACAGGGGCAGCCCCAGCATTTT.

The chain is built from TRBV29-1 and TRBJ2-5, with 9 bases that match TRBD1. Germline V CDR1 and CDR2: SQVTM, ANQGSEA. The J segment lost 4 bases and the V segment lost 8 bases, leaving 5 bases of the junction unmatched. The CDR3 is made up of 12 amino acids. The CDR3 here is CSIGQGRETQYF. CDR3 DNA sequence: TGCAGCATCGGACAGGGGCGAGAGACCCAGTACTTC. The entire variable domain, with the rest obtained from reference TRBV29-1 and TRBJ2-5, is as follows: SAVISQKPSRDICQRGTSLTIQCQVDSQVTMMFWYRQQPGQSLTLIATANQGSEATYESGFVIDKFPISRPNLTFSTLTVSNMSPEDSSIYLCSIGQGRETQYFGPGTRLLVL.

This clone has ten or more counts. The chain recombines TRBV7-9 with TRBJ1-1; 8 positions agree with TRBD1. CDR3 size: 15 residues. Germline CDR1 SEHNR, CDR2 FQNEAQ (reference sequence). The trim removed 5 bases at V and 1 base at J, leaving 6 bases unmatched. CDR3 residues: CASSPLQGANTEAFF. The CDR3 nucleotides are TGTGCCAGCAGCCCCCTGCAGGGGGCGAACACTGAAGCTTTCTTT. Full variable domain (outside the CDR3, taken from reference TRBV7-9 and TRBJ1-1): DTGVSQNPRHKITKRGQNVTFRCDPISEHNRLYWYRQTLGQGPEFLTYFQNEAQLEKSRLLSDRFSAERPKGSFSTLEIQRTEQGDSAMYLCASSPLQGANTEAFFGQGTRLTVV.

This chain links TRBV9 with TRBJ2-2; a weak D match, TRBD1 (5 bases). This CDR3 has 16 amino acids. V was trimmed by 0 bases and J by 0 bases, leaving 9 bases between them. Germline V gene sequence: CDR1 SGDLS, CDR2 YYNGEE. The DNA of the CDR3 is TGTGCCAGCAGCGTAGGGGGCCTACCGAACACCGGGGAGCTGTTTTTT. Translation: CASSVGGLPNTGELFF.

V and J are TRBV10-3 and TRBJ2-3, with 11 positions matching TRBD2. CDR3 size: 17 residues. V shed 4 bases and J 0 bases; nucleotides not matched to a gene: 6. CDR1 is ENHRY, CDR2 SYGVKD, per germline. CDR3 nucleotide sequence: TGTGCCATCAGTGGGCGCCTAGCGGGGGGAAGCACAGATACGCAGTATTTT. Its translation: CAISGRLAGGSTDTQYF.

This clone was recorded once. The chain uses TRBV18 and TRBJ2-3; the D gene is possibly TRBD2 (5 bases). CDR3 size: 15 residues. Germline V lookup: CDR1 KGHSH, CDR2 LQKENI. Trimming pared 3 bases from V and 0 bases from J, leaving 10 bases between. In nucleotides, the CDR3 is TGTGCCAGCTCACCCCAACTAGAAAGCACAGATACGCAGTATTTT. It translates to CASSPQLESTDTQYF.

V gene TRBV4-1 combines with J gene TRBJ2-3; D gene uncertain. This CDR3 has 14 amino acids. The V gene lost 1 base and the J gene lost 2 bases, with 7 bases spanning the gap. The germline gives CDR1 MGHRA, CDR2 YSYEKL. The CDR3 region is CASSQVRSTDTQYF. Written as DNA, the CDR3 is TGCGCCAGCAGCCAAGTCAGGTCCACAGATACGCAGTATTTT.

This rearrangement joins TRBV27 to TRBJ1-2; D possibly corresponds to TRBD1 (6 bases). The CDR3 contains 16 residues. The V and J ends lost 2 bases and 7 bases respectively, with 20 bases between them. CDR1 and CDR2 from the germline V gene are MNHEY and SMNVEV (reference sequence). CDR3 loop: CASSLKGSGGAFGYTF. CDR3 coding DNA: TGTGCCAGCAGTTTAAAGGGGAGTGGGGGGGCGTTTGGCTACACCTTC.

The chain employs TRBV5-8 and TRBJ1-2; weak D call: TRBD1 (6 bases). The germline V gene has CDR1 SGHTS and CDR2 YDEGEE. The CDR3 spans 13 residues. Trimming shortened V by 2 bases and J by 8 bases, and 13 bases separated the two germline ends. The CDR3 DNA reads as TGTGCCAGCAGCTTCACCGGGACAACCGGCTACACCTTC. Translating it yields CASSFTGTTGYTF. Full variable domain (rest looked up from reference TRBV5-8 and TRBJ1-2): EAGVTQSPTHLIKTRGQQATLRCSPISGHTSVYWYQQALGLGLQFLLWYDEGEERNRGNFPPRFSGRQFPNYSSELNVNALELEDSALYLCASSFTGTTGYTFGSGTRLTVV.

The chain uses TRBV23-1 and TRBJ1-5, with D possibly being TRBD1 (6 bases). TRBV23-1 is an ORF; its function is uncertain. CDR3 length: 16 residues. Trimming shortened V by 3 bases and J by 6 bases, and 18 bases separated the two germline ends. CDR3 in amino acids: CASSQPGTRRSQPQHF. The CDR3 DNA sequence: TGCGCCAGCAGTCAGCCCGGGACACGCCGTTCTCAGCCCCAGCATTTT.